Described below is a single T cell receptor beta chain sequence and its context. Sample-barcoded 5' priming and a J-beta primer mix drove a second PCR of about 6 to 11 cycles. TCRdb analysed the 5' RACE reads with MiXCR anew, one entry per CDR3 protein. Of fewer than 900,000 distinct CDR3 sequences in the sample, 45% to 50% were seen once. The data are from a study of blood T cells in healthy people across ages. Germline CDR1 reads MNHEY; CDR2 reads SMNVEV (reference sequence). Trimming removed 6 bases from V and 4 bases from J, with 10 bases in between. The length of the CDR3 is 14 residues. The receptor was isolated from a woman aged 55-69 years in good health. Sequences were obtained from blood. The gene calls are TRBV27 and TRBJ2-6; tentatively, D is TRBD1 or TRBD2 (5 bases each). In DNA form, the CDR3 reads TGTGCCAGCAGAGAGGGGACCGGGGCCAACGTCCTGACTTTC. Encoded protein: CASREGTGANVLTF.